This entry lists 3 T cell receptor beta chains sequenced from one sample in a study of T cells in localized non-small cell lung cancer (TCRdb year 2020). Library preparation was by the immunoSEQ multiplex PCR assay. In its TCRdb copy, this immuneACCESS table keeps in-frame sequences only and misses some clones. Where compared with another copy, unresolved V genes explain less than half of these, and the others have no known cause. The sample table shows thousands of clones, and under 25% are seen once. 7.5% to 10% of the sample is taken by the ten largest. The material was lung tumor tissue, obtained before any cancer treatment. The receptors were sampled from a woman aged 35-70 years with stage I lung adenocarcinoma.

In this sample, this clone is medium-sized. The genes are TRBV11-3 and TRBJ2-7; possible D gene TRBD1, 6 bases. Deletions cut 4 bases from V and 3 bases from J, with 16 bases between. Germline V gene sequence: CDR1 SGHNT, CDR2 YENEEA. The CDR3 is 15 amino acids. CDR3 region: CASSYLGGLVYEQYF. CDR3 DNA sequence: TGTGCCAGCAGCTACCTAGGGGGATTAGTCTACGAGCAGTACTTC.

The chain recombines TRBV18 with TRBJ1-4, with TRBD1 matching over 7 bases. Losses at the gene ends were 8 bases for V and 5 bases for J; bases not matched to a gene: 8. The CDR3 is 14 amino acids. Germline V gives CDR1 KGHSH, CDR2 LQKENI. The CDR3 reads CASVDRAGNEKLFF. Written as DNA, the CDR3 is TGTGCCAGCGTTGACAGGGCAGGGAATGAAAAACTGTTTTTT.

This CDR3 reads CASSQGTGANYGYTF. CDR3 nucleotide sequence: TGTGCCAGCTCACAGGGGACAGGAGCTAACTATGGCTACACCTTC. The chain is built from TRBV18 and TRBJ1-2; 8 bases align to TRBD1. The germline CDR1 and CDR2 sequences are KGHSH and LQKENI. This CDR3 is built from 15 residues. The ends lost 4 bases at V and 0 bases at J; junction bases unmatched: 4.